The clone carrying this TCR beta chain has just one count. The CDR3 extends over 14 amino acids. J lost 7 bases, V lost 6 bases, and 6 bases had no gene match. The germline gives CDR1 MNHEY, CDR2 SVGAGI. These data belong to a study of pediatric ulcerative colitis. Generated by immunoSEQ multiplex PCR, the TCRdb table keeps only in-frame clones and is missing some. The repertoire includes 64,000 or so clones, just over 75% of them detected once, and over 4% sits in the top ten. The diagnostic colonoscopy in ulcerative colitis patients preceded any immunosuppressive treatment. V usage is TRBV6-5 and J usage is TRBJ1-6, with 7 nucleotides matching TRBD1. This sequence was found in a boy under 18 with moderate ulcerative colitis. Sequencing was done on a sample of blood. CDR3 DNA sequence: TGTGCCAGCAGACTGGGACAGACGAATTCACCCCTCCACTTT. Translation gives CASRLGQTNSPLHF.